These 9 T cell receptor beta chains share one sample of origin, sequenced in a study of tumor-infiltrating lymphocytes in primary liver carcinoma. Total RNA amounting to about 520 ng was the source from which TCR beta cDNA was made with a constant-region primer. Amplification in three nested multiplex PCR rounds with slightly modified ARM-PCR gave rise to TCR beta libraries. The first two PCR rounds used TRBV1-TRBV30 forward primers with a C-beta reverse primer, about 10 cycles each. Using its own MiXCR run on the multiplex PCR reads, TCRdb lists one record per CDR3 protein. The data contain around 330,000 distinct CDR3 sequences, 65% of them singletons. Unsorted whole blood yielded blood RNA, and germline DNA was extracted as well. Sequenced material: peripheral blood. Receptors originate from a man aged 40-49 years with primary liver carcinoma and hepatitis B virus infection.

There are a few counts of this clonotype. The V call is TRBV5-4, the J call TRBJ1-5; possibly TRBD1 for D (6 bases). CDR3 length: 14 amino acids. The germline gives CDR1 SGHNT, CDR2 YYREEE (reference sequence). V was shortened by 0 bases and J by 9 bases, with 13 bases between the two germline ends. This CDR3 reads CASSLAGQTLPQHF. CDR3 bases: TGTGCCAGCAGCTTGGCGGGACAAACTTTGCCCCAGCATTTT.

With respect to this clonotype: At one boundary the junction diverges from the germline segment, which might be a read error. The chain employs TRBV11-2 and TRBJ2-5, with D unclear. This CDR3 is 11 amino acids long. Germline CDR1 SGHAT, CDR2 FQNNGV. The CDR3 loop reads CASSYGVTQYF. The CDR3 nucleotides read TGTGCCAGCAGTTACGGAGTGACCCAATACTTC.

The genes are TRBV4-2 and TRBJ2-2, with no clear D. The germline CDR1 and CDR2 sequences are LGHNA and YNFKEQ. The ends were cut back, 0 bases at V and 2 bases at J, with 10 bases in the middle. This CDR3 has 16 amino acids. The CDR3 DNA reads TGTGCCAGCAGCCAAGATATAGGTATAAACACCGGGGAGCTGTTTTTT. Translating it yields CASSQDIGINTGELFF.

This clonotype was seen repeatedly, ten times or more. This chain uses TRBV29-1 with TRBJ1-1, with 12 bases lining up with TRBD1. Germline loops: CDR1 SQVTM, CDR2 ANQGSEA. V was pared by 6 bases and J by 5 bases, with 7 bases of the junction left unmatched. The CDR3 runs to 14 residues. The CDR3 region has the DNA TGCAGCGTGGACTTGGGACAGGGGGCAACTGAAGCTTTCTTT. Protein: CSVDLGQGATEAFF.

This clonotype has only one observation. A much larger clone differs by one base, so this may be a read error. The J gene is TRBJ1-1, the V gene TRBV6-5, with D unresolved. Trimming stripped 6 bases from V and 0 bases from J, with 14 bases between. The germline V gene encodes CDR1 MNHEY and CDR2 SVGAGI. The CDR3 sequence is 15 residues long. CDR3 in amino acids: CASRALEEMNTEAFF. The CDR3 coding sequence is TGTGCCAGCAGGGCTTTAGAGGAGATGAACACTGAAGCTTTCTTT.

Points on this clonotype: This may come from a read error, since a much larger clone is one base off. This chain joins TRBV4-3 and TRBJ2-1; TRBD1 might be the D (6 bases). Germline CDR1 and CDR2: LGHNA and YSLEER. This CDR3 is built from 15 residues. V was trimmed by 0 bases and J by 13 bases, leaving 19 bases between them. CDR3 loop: CASSQDEGVQETQFF. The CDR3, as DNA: TGCGCCAGCAGCCAAGATGAGGGGGTCCAAGAGACCCAGTTCTTC.

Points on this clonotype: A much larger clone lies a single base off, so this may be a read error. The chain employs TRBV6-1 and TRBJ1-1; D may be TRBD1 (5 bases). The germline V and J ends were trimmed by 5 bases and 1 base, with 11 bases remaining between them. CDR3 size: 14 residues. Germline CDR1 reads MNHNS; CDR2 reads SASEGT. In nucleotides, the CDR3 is TGTGCCAGCAGTAGCAGGGAGGCGAACACTGAAGCTTTCTTT. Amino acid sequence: CASSSREANTEAFF.

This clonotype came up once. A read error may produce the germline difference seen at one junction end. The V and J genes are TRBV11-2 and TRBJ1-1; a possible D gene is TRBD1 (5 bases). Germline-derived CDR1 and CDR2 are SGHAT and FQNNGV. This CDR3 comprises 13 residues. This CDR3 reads CASATEPNTEALF. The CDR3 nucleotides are TGTGCCAGTGCGACAGAGCCGAACACTGAAGCTCTCTTT.

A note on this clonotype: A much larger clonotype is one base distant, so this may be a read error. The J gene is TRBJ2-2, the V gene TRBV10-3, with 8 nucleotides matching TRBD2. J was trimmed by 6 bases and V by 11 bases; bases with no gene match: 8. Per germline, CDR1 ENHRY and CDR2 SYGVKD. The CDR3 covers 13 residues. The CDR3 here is CASVEREPGELFF. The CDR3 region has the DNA TGTGCCTCGGTAGAGCGGGAGCCCGGGGAGCTGTTTTTT.